Presented here are 18 T cell receptor beta chains from one specimen sequenced in a study of beta chain features in type 1 diabetes. All of the isolated RNA was reverse transcribed, so expressed TCRB transcripts were sequenced. Method: immunoSEQ multiplex PCR; TCRdb's copy keeps in-frame clones and lacks some. Of under 250,000 clones listed, about 26% were seen once; the top ten hold more than 3%. Sequencing was done on a sample of central memory CD4+ T cells from blood. The receptors shown here come from a young man in good health.

This clone was seen repeatedly, ten times or more. V is TRBV4-3 and J is TRBJ2-1; no clear D. The germline V gene encodes CDR1 LGHNA and CDR2 YSLEER. This CDR3 has 15 amino acids. V lost 0 bases and J lost 2, with 8 bases in between. CDR3 DNA: TGCGCCAGCAGCCAAGACCCAGGCGCCTACAATGAGCAGTTCTTC. The encoded protein is CASSQDPGAYNEQFF.

The chain recombines TRBV30 with TRBJ1-2; 8 bases match TRBD1. CDR3 length equals 14 residues. Germline trimming cut 2 bases from V and 1 base from J; bases unmatched to any gene: 3. The germline V gene has CDR1 GTSNPN and CDR2 SVGIG (reference sequence). CDR3 in DNA: TGTGCCTGGAGTATGACAGGGGTTAACTATGGCTACACCTTC. This codes for CAWSMTGVNYGYTF.

This clone is categorized as medium-sized. V gene TRBV13 combines with J gene TRBJ2-3, with a possible D match to TRBD2 (6 bases). The V gene's germline CDR1 is PRHDT and CDR2 FYEKMQ (reference sequence). V lost 3 bases and J 0 bases, leaving 13 bases between the germline ends. CDR3 length equals 16 residues. DNA for the CDR3: TGTGCCAGCAGCTTGCGGGAACTTTCTAGCACAGATACGCAGTATTTT. This codes for CASSLRELSSTDTQYF.

This clone was seen only a few times. The J gene is TRBJ2-7, the V gene TRBV13; D not certain. CDR3 length equals 15 residues. The V and J ends lost 5 bases and 0 bases respectively, with 14 bases between them. Germline CDR1 and CDR2: PRHDT and FYEKMQ (reference sequence). CDR3 bases: TGTGCCAGCAGCGCAACAGATTCTAGCTCCTACGAGCAGTACTTC. Amino acids: CASSATDSSSYEQYF.

This clone appeared a few times. J is TRBJ2-5 and V is TRBV5-4, with D unresolved. The germline V and J ends were trimmed by 1 base and 4 bases, with 11 bases remaining between them. Germline CDR1 is SGHNT and CDR2 is YYREEE (reference sequence). The CDR3 is 14 residues long. The DNA of the CDR3 is TGTGCCAGCAGCTTGCCGGTGGACGGAGAGACCCAGTACTTC. Its translation is CASSLPVDGETQYF.

Turning to this clone: The same CDR3 can be traced to other DNA sequences in this sample. This chain links TRBV5-1 with TRBJ2-1; 8 bases map to TRBD2. The CDR3 length is 15 residues. Germline V gene data show CDR1 as SGHRS and CDR2 as YFSETQ. Trimming cost V 3 bases and J 0 bases; bases outside gene matches: 2. CDR3 in amino acids: CASSSSGSSYNEQFF. CDR3 coding DNA: TGCGCCAGCAGCTCAAGCGGGAGCTCCTACAATGAGCAGTTCTTC. The full variable domain, in which reference TRBV5-1 and TRBJ2-1 provide the parts outside the CDR3, is KAGVTQTPRYLIKTRGQQVTLSCSPISGHRSVSWYQQTPGQGLQFLFEYFSETQRNKGNFPGRFSGRQFSNSRSEMNVSTLELGDSALYLCASSSSGSSYNEQFFGPGTRLTVL.

The chain's CDR3 is CSVATSGTGELFF. CDR3 coding DNA: TGCAGCGTTGCAACTAGCGGAACCGGGGAGCTGTTTTTT. This chain uses TRBV29-1 with TRBJ2-2; 8 bases agree with TRBD2. With 4 bases clipped from V and 5 bases from J, the junction kept 3 bases outside the gene matches. Germline V gives CDR1 SQVTM, CDR2 ANQGSEA. The CDR3 length is 13 residues.

The CDR3 nucleotides are TGTGCCAGCAGCTTTAGAAGAGATCCTAGCACAGATACGCAGTATTTT. Protein: CASSFRRDPSTDTQYF. The chain couples TRBV5-4 to TRBJ2-3; D unclear. Germline assignment: CDR1 SGHNT and CDR2 YYREEE (reference sequence). This CDR3 is 16 amino acids long. Trimming took off 2 bases at V and 0 bases at J, with 13 bases between the two ends.

This clone came up a few times. This chain links TRBV30 with TRBJ1-2; D gene uncertain. The CDR3 is 12 residues long. Germline V CDR1 and CDR2: GTSNPN, SVGIG (reference sequence). The V gene lost 0 bases and the J gene lost 8 bases, with 10 bases spanning the gap. CDR3: CAWSVSAGGYTF. CDR3 DNA: TGTGCCTGGAGTGTAAGTGCCGGAGGCTACACCTTC. The entire variable domain, with the rest obtained from reference TRBV30 and TRBJ1-2, is as follows: SQTIHQWPATLVQPVGSPLSLECTVEGTSNPNLYWYRQAAGRGLQLLFYSVGIGQISSEVPQNLSASRPQDRQFILSSKKLLLSDSGFYLCAWSVSAGGYTFGSGTRLTVV.

There are a few counts of this clone. The sample has other DNA sequences that encode this CDR3 too. This chain connects TRBV30 to TRBJ2-2; D gene ambiguous. The CDR3 extends over 13 amino acids. CDR1 is GTSNPN, CDR2 SVGIG, per germline (reference sequence). Trimming left V 3 bases short and J 4 bases short, with 9 bases between. This CDR3 is CAWRRSGTGELFF. CDR3 bases: TGTGCCTGGAGGCGCTCGGGCACCGGGGAGCTGTTTTTT.

The sample holds many counts of this clone. This chain uses TRBV9 with TRBJ2-1, with a possible D match to TRBD2 (6 bases). The V gene lost 0 bases and the J gene lost 0 bases, with 10 bases spanning the gap. CDR3 length equals 16 residues. The germline gives CDR1 SGDLS, CDR2 YYNGEE. As DNA, the CDR3 is TGTGCCAGCAGCGTAGCGGAGGGAAGCTCCTACAATGAGCAGTTCTTC. Its protein is CASSVAEGSSYNEQFF.

The table lists this clone with a count of one. The chain uses TRBV5-6 and TRBJ1-1; no reliable D call. Deletions cut 3 bases from V and 3 bases from J, with 3 bases between. This CDR3 is built from 11 residues. Per germline, CDR1 SGHDT and CDR2 YYEEEE. This CDR3 is CASSSYTEAFF. CDR3 nucleotide sequence: TGTGCCAGCAGCTCTTACACTGAAGCTTTCTTT.

The genes are TRBV28 and TRBJ2-3; 11 nucleotides line up with TRBD1. CDR3 length: 15 residues. The germline V gene encodes CDR1 MDHEN and CDR2 SYDVKM. Germline trimming cut 6 bases from V and 5 bases from J; bases unmatched to any gene: 7. The CDR3 sequence is CASRTSGQGVDTQYF. DNA of the CDR3: TGTGCCAGCAGAACCTCGGGACAGGGGGTAGATACGCAGTATTTT.

On this clone: The same CDR3 also results from other DNA sequences found in this sample. CDR3 residues: CASSQEGAYNEQFF. The DNA for the CDR3 is TGCGCCAGCAGCCAAGAAGGGGCCTACAATGAGCAGTTCTTC. The rearrangement uses TRBV4-3 and TRBJ2-1, with D maybe TRBD1 (5 bases). This CDR3 comprises 14 residues. Trimming pared 0 bases from V and 2 bases from J, leaving 5 bases between. Per germline, CDR1 LGHNA and CDR2 YSLEER.

The sample holds a few counts of this clone. The chain is built from TRBV7-2 and TRBJ2-7, with a tentative D call TRBD1 (5 bases). V was trimmed by 4 bases and J by 2 bases, leaving 12 bases between them. This CDR3 is built from 14 residues. CDR1 SGHTA and CDR2 FQGNSA come from the germline V gene. The CDR3 DNA reads as TGTGCCAGCAGCTCAAGGACAACTACCTACGAGCAGTACTTC. This gives the protein CASSSRTTTYEQYF.

The V call is TRBV2, the J call TRBJ2-2; D is ambiguous. V was cut by 4 bases and J by 0 bases, with 9 bases left in between. The CDR3 totals 15 residues. Germline V gives CDR1 SNHLY, CDR2 FYNNEI. This chain's CDR3 is CASSVDTSNTGELFF. The CDR3 DNA sequence: TGTGCCAGCAGTGTCGACACGTCGAACACCGGGGAGCTGTTTTTT.

The chain employs TRBV6-5 and TRBJ1-6; D is perhaps TRBD1 (5 bases). Trimming removed 1 base from V and 5 bases from J, with 9 bases in between. The CDR3 covers 15 residues. Germline CDR1 MNHEY, CDR2 SVGAGI. As DNA, the CDR3 is TGTGCCAGCAGTTACTGGGACGGAAATAATTCACCCCTCCACTTT. Translated: CASSYWDGNNSPLHF.

This clone came up a few times. V gene TRBV5-4 combines with J gene TRBJ2-7; D is perhaps TRBD1 (5 bases). The CDR3 runs to 15 residues. V dropped 0 bases and J dropped 4 bases, with 14 bases sitting between them. From germline, CDR1 is SGHNT and CDR2 YYREEE (reference sequence). Written as DNA, the CDR3 is TGTGCCAGCAGCTTGGAGGTAGGGGCTTCATACGAGCAGTACTTC. Amino acids: CASSLEVGASYEQYF.